Below are 3 T cell receptor beta chains sequenced from a single sample in a study of blood T cell repertoires in COVID-19. The assay was immunoSEQ multiplex PCR, and TCRdb's table has in-frame clones only and misses some. The table shows around 140,000 clones, with around 81% occurring only once. Sequenced: peripheral blood. The source of these receptors is a woman in her fifties or sixties with active or convalescent COVID-19.

The chain combines TRBV5-6 with TRBJ1-2; 7 bases agree with TRBD1. The ends lost 5 bases at V and 2 bases at J; junction bases unmatched: 6. The CDR3 consists of 14 residues. The germline V gene encodes CDR1 SGHDT and CDR2 YYEEEE. CDR3 nucleotide sequence: TGTGCCAGCAGGCCCGGGACAGAGAACTATGGCTACACCTTC. Amino acid sequence: CASRPGTENYGYTF.

The rearrangement uses TRBV19 and TRBJ1-4; 10 nucleotides match TRBD1. This CDR3 has 15 amino acids. Trimming at V came to 8 bases and at J to 8 bases, leaving 11 bases not matched to a gene. CDR1 and CDR2 (germline): LNHDA, SQIVND (reference sequence). The CDR3 region is CASRPRGTGEEKLFF. In nucleotides, the CDR3 is TGTGCCAGTCGTCCCCGAGGGACAGGGGAGGAAAAACTGTTTTTT.

The V call is TRBV4-1, the J call TRBJ2-3; 11 nucleotides align to TRBD2. This CDR3 is 17 amino acids long. The V gene end was trimmed by 4 bases and the J gene end by 6 bases; junction bases not matched to a gene: 12. The germline gives CDR1 MGHRA, CDR2 YSYEKL. CDR3 loop: CASSLRGLAGGPDTQYF. DNA for the CDR3: TGCGCCAGCAGCCTCAGAGGGTTAGCGGGGGGGCCCGATACGCAGTATTTT.